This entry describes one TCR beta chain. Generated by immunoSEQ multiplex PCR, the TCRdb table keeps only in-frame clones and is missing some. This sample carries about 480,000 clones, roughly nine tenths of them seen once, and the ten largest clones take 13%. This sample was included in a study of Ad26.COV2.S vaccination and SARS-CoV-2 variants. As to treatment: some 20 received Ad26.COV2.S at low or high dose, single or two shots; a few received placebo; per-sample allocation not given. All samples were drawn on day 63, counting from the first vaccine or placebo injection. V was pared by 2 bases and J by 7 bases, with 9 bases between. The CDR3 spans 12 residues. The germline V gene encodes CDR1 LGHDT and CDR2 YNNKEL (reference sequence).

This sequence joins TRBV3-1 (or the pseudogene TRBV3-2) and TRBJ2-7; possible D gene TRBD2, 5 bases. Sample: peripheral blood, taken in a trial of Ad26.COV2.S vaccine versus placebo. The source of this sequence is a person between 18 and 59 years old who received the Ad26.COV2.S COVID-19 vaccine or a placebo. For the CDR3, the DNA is TGTGCCAGCAGCCAACTCTCGGGAGAGCAGTACTTC. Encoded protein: CASSQLSGEQYF.